This TCR beta chain derives from a study of blood T cell repertoires in COVID-19. The overall study: Samples of COVID-19 (acute and convalescent) were obtained from the United States, Italy and Spain. PBMCs, B-cell-depleted T cells, or T cells provided the cDNA or gDNA that made up the material.

From germline, CDR1 is WNHNN and CDR2 SYGVQD (reference sequence). The germline V and J ends were trimmed by 3 bases and 2 bases, with 3 bases remaining between them. CDR3 length equals 12 residues. Clones were read by immunoSEQ multiplex PCR, and TCRdb kept only the in-frame ones, dropping some. Found here are more than 150,000 clones, approximately 79% of them singletons; the top ten hold approximately 15%. The V gene is TRBV10-1, the J gene TRBJ2-3, with D uncertain. This TCR was recovered from a man younger than 45 with active or convalescent COVID-19. Sequencing was done on a sample of peripheral blood. CDR3 nucleotide sequence: TGCGCCAGCAGTGACTACACAGATACGCAGTATTTT. As protein: CASSDYTDTQYF.